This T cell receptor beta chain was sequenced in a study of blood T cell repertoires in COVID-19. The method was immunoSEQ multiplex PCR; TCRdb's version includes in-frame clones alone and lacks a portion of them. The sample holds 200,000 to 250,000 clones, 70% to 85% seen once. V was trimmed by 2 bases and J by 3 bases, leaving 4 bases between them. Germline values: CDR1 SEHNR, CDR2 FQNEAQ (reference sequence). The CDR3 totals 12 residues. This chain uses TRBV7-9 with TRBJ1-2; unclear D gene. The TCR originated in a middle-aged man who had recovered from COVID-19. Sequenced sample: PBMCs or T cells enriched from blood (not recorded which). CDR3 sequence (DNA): TGTGCCAGCAGCTTAACTGACTATGGCTACACCTTC. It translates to CASSLTDYGYTF.